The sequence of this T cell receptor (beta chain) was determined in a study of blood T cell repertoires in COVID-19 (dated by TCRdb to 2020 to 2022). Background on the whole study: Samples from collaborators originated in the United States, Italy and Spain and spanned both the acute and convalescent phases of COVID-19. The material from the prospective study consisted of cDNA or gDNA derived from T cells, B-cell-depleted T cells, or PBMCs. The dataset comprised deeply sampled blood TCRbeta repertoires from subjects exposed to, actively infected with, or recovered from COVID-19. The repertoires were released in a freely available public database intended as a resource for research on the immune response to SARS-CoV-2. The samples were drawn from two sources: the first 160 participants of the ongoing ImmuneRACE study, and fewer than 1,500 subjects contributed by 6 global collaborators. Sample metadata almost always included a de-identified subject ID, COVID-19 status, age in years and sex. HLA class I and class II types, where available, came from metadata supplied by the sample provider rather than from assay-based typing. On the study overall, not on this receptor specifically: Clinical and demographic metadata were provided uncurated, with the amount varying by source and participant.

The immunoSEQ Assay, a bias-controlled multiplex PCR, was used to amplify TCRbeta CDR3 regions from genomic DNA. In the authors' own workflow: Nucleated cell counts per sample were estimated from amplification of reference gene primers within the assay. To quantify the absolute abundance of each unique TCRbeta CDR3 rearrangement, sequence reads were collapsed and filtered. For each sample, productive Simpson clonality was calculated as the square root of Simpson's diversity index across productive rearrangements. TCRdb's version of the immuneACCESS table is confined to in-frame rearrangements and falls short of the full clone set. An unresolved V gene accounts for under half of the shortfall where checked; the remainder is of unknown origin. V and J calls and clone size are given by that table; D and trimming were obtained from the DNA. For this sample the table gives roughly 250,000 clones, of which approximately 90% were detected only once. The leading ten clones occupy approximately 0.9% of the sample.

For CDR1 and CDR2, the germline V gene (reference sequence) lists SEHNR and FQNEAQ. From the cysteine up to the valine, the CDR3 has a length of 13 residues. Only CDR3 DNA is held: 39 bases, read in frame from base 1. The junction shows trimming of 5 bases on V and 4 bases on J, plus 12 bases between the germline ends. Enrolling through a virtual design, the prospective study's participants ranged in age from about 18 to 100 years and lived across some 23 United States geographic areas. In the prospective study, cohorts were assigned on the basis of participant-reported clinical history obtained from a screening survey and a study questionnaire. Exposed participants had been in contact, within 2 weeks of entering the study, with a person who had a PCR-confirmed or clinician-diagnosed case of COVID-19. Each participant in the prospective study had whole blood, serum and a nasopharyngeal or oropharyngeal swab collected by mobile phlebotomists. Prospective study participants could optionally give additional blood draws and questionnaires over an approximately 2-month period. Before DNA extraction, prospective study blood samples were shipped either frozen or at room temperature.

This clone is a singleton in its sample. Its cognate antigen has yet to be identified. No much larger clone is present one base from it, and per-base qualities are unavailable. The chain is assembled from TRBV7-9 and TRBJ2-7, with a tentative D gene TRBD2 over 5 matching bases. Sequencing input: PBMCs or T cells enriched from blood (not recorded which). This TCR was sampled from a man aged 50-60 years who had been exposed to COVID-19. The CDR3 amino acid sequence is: CASSLAGGYEQYV. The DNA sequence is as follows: TGTGCCAGCAGCCTCGCCGGAGGTTACGAGCAGTACGTC.